This T cell receptor (beta chain) was found in a study of monozygotic twins with inflammatory bowel disease. TCRdb re-called the 5' RACE reads and catalogs CDR3 proteins one per entry, DNA excluded. The ten top clones account for 5% to 6%, within a sample of a few hundred thousand distinct CDR3 sequences. Germline assignment: CDR1 DFQATT and CDR2 SNEGSKA (reference sequence). The CDR3 has 14 residues. This receptor was taken from a human donor with ulcerative colitis or Crohn's disease, or a healthy co-twin of an affected twin (not recorded which). The chain carries TRBV20-1 and TRBJ2-7; TCRdb selects TRBD2, and the lack of DNA leaves this call unchecked. The sequencing input was blood. CDR3 region: CSAGALGGPYEQYF.